The 10 T cell receptor beta chains below come from one sample, sequenced in a study of blood T cell repertoires in COVID-19. Clones were sequenced by immunoSEQ multiplex PCR, and TCRdb holds only the in-frame ones, with some missing. The table includes 160,000 or so clones, over 75% detected once. The specimen was peripheral blood. The origin of the receptors is a man between 65 and 80 years old with active or convalescent COVID-19.

The rearrangement links TRBV7-9 to TRBJ1-5; D unresolved. Germline V lookup: CDR1 SEHNR, CDR2 FQNEAQ (reference sequence). V gave up 3 bases and J gave up 5 bases, with 8 bases separating them. The CDR3 totals 13 residues. CDR3 sequence: CASSFGPDQPQHF. For the CDR3, the DNA is TGTGCCAGCAGCTTCGGTCCCGATCAGCCCCAGCATTTT.

The DNA for the CDR3 is TGCGCCAGCAGCCTTACAACAGGGATCTATAATTCACCCCTCCACTTT. Translating gives CASSLTTGIYNSPLHF. The chain uses TRBV5-1 and TRBJ1-6, with D tentatively TRBD1 (6 bases). Germline CDR1 reads SGHRS; CDR2 reads YFSETQ. V lost 4 bases, J lost 3 bases, and 14 bases lay in between. This CDR3 is built from 16 residues.

CDR3 DNA: TGTGCCAGCTCAGACCAGGCAGGGAAGTGGGATGAGCAGTTCTTC. This encodes CASSDQAGKWDEQFF. This chain joins TRBV18 and TRBJ2-1, with a possible D match to TRBD1 (5 bases). CDR1 is KGHSH, CDR2 LQKENI, per germline. The CDR3 extends over 15 amino acids. V was clipped by 5 bases and J by 8 bases, with 19 bases between them. Full variable domain (outside the CDR3, taken from reference TRBV18 and TRBJ2-1): NAGVMQNPRHLVRRRGQEARLRCSPMKGHSHVYWYRQLPEEGLKFMVYLQKENIIDESGMPKERFSAEFPKEGPSILRIQQVVRGDSAAYFCASSDQAGKWDEQFFGPGTRLTVL.

V usage is TRBV7-8 and J usage is TRBJ1-2; 10 bases are a match to TRBD1. The germline CDR1 and CDR2 sequences are SGHVS and FQNEAQ. The CDR3 runs 14 residues. V lost 5 bases, J lost 5 bases, and 5 bases stayed unmatched. The CDR3 coding sequence is TGTGCCAGCAGCGCATGGACAGGGGGGTATGGCTACACCTTC. Translating gives CASSAWTGGYGYTF.

The rearrangement joins TRBV9 to TRBJ2-1; TRBD2 aligns across 8 bases. Trimming cost V 2 bases and J 7 bases; bases outside gene matches: 14. The CDR3 sequence is 17 residues long. The germline V gene encodes CDR1 SGDLS and CDR2 YYNGEE. The CDR3 DNA reads as TGTGCCAGCAGCGTTGGGATAATTAGCGGGATCGTAAATGAGCAGTTCTTC. Residues: CASSVGIISGIVNEQFF.

The rearrangement links TRBV13 to TRBJ2-1, with 7 positions matching TRBD2. With 5 bases clipped from V and 6 bases from J, the junction kept 22 bases outside the gene matches. The length of the CDR3 is 19 residues. The germline V gene encodes CDR1 PRHDT and CDR2 FYEKMQ (reference sequence). In DNA form, the CDR3 reads TGTGCCAGCAGCCACTACAAGGCGGGGGACCTCCAGAAGGGCAATGAGCAGTTCTTC. Translation: CASSHYKAGDLQKGNEQFF. Based on the CDR3 plus reference TRBV13 and TRBJ2-1, the full variable domain is AAGVIQSPRHLIKEKRETATLKCYPIPRHDTVYWYQQGPGQDPQFLISFYEKMQSDKGSIPDRFSAQQFSDYHSELNMSSLELGDSALYFCASSHYKAGDLQKGNEQFFGPGTRLTVL.

CDR3: CASSIMRGLAPYEQYF. The CDR3, as DNA: TGTGCCAGTAGTATAATGCGGGGACTAGCGCCGTACGAGCAGTACTTC. This rearrangement joins TRBV19 to TRBJ2-7; 10 nucleotides agree with TRBD2. CDR1 and CDR2 from the germline V gene are LNHDA and SQIVND (reference sequence). The CDR3 loop spans 16 amino acids. J was trimmed by 4 bases and V by 2 bases; bases with no gene match: 8.

The J gene is TRBJ2-2, the V gene TRBV6-6, with 11 nucleotides matching TRBD1. Trimming at V came to 8 bases and at J to 6 bases, leaving 8 bases not matched to a gene. The CDR3 is 15 residues long. Germline values: CDR1 MNHNY, CDR2 SVGAGI (reference sequence). For the CDR3, the DNA is TGTGCCAGCGGGGGGGACAGGGGGTACTCCGGGGAGCTGTTTTTT. Encoded protein: CASGGDRGYSGELFF.

This chain joins TRBV9 and TRBJ2-3; 7 bases are shared with TRBD2. The CDR3 is 15 residues long. Trimming cost V 3 bases and J 2 bases; bases outside gene matches: 6. The germline CDR1 and CDR2 sequences are SGDLS and YYNGEE. For the CDR3, the DNA is TGTGCCAGCAGCGAATCTAGCGGAAACACAGATACGCAGTATTTT. Its translation is CASSESSGNTDTQYF.

The chain couples TRBV14 to TRBJ1-4; D gene ambiguous. CDR3 length equals 16 residues. The V end lost 3 bases, the J end lost 8 bases, and 19 bases lay between the germline ends. The V gene's germline CDR1 is SGHDN and CDR2 FVKESK. The CDR3 DNA is TGTGCCAGCAGCCATTACGGCCGCCCGTCGGGAGAAAAACTGTTTTTT. This sequence encodes CASSHYGRPSGEKLFF.